Shown below are 7 T cell receptor beta chains from a single sample sequenced in a study of shared clonotypes between healthy human individuals. Repertoires were generated with immunoSEQ multiplex PCR, while TCRdb's copy carries only in-frame clones and drops some. Of some 2 million clones in the sample, 90% to 95% were seen once. Material: naive CD4+ T cells sorted from blood. As for subset: CD45RA+ positively selected. These receptor sequences come from a man aged 18 to 30 in good health.

The rearrangement links TRBV7-6 to TRBJ2-5, with 12 nucleotides matching TRBD2. The CDR3 extends over 16 amino acids. CDR1 is SGHVS, CDR2 FNYEAQ, per germline. The V and J ends lost 5 bases and 5 bases, in that order; junction bases with no gene match: 9. CDR3 loop: CASSNRLAGEIETQYF. The CDR3 nucleotides are TGTGCCAGCAGCAATCGACTAGCGGGAGAGATTGAGACCCAGTACTTC. Combining the CDR3 with reference TRBV7-6 and TRBJ2-5 gives the whole variable domain GAGVSQSPRYKVTKRGQDVALRCDPISGHVSLYWYRQALGQGPEFLTYFNYEAQQDKSGLPNDRFSAERPEGSISTLTIQRTEQRDSAMYRCASSNRLAGEIETQYFGPGTRLLVL.

The chain uses TRBV4-2 and TRBJ1-1, with 7 bases that match TRBD1. Trimming took 0 bases from V and 5 from J; bases not matched to a gene: 18. Germline-derived CDR1 and CDR2 are LGHNA and YNFKEQ. This CDR3 comprises 19 residues. CDR3: CASSQDISLNRGRHTEAFF. In nucleotides, the CDR3 is TGTGCCAGCAGCCAAGATATTAGCCTTAACAGGGGTCGGCATACTGAAGCTTTCTTT.

The rearrangement uses TRBV6-1 and TRBJ2-7, with 12 bases aligning to TRBD2. The CDR3 loop spans 17 amino acids. V dropped 4 bases and J dropped 0; count of bases not matched to a gene: 7. Per the germline V gene, CDR1 is MNHNS and CDR2 is SASEGT. The CDR3 reads CASSGGTSGWSSYEQYF. CDR3 nucleotide sequence: TGTGCCAGCAGTGGCGGGACTAGCGGGTGGAGCTCCTACGAGCAGTACTTC.

The chain combines TRBV28 with TRBJ1-3; D gene uncertain. From germline, CDR1 is MDHEN and CDR2 SYDVKM. The CDR3 length is 16 residues. V was cut by 5 bases and J by 0 bases, with 14 bases left in between. The CDR3 nucleotides read TGTGCCAGCAGTCCCAGCCGGACGTTCTCTGGAAACACCATATATTTT. This codes for CASSPSRTFSGNTIYF.

This chain uses TRBV13 with TRBJ2-7; no firm D call. This CDR3 comprises 18 residues. Germline V CDR1 and CDR2: PRHDT, FYEKMQ (reference sequence). The V and J ends lost 0 bases and 3 bases respectively, with 21 bases between them. The CDR3 coding sequence is TGTGCCAGCAGCTTAGGCCTTGGTGCGAAGGCGCTCAACTACGAGCAGTACTTC. This codes for CASSLGLGAKALNYEQYF. The variable domain in full, with the rest retrieved from reference TRBV13 and TRBJ2-7, is AAGVIQSPRHLIKEKRETATLKCYPIPRHDTVYWYQQGPGQDPQFLISFYEKMQSDKGSIPDRFSAQQFSDYHSELNMSSLELGDSALYFCASSLGLGAKALNYEQYFGPGTRLTVT.

The CDR3 loop reads CASSLDLVQETQYF. The CDR3 nucleotides read TGTGCCAGCAGCTTAGACCTCGTCCAAGAGACCCAGTACTTC. The V and J genes are TRBV5-4 and TRBJ2-5; D ambiguous. Germline V lookup: CDR1 SGHNT, CDR2 YYREEE (reference sequence). V was cut by 2 bases and J by 1 base, with 9 bases left in between. The CDR3 sequence is 14 residues long.

The J gene is TRBJ2-7, the V gene TRBV6-5; the match to TRBD2 covers 7 bases. This CDR3 has 16 amino acids. V shed 4 bases, J shed 2 bases, and the junction held 11 bases outside the gene matches. CDR1 and CDR2 from the germline V gene are MNHEY and SVGAGI. Written as DNA, the CDR3 is TGTGCCAGCAGTTCCCCACGGGACTACCTTACCTACGAGCAGTACTTC. Translated: CASSSPRDYLTYEQYF.